Sequencing of this T cell receptor (beta chain) was carried out in a study of neurological immune-mediated disorders. General study findings and limits: HTLV-1-associated myelopathy had the most TCR clonal expansion, and multiple sclerosis had the least, less than healthy controls.

A remark on this clonotype: Its antigen remains unknown.

Sample time point: longitudinal time-point 1 (baseline). Per the germline V gene, CDR1 is MNHNS and CDR2 is SASEGT. The CDR3 spans 11 residues. The V and J ends lost 8 bases and 9 bases respectively, with 13 bases between them. Synthesis of cDNA was accomplished via 5'RACE employing 10-nucleotide random UMIs. In every sequencing run, more than 200 million TCR-beta sequences were generated from 15-18 subjects. TCRdb independently ran MiXCR on the 5' RACE reads; one entry per CDR3 protein. The sample has 70,000 to 75,000 distinct CDR3 sequences; around 15% are singletons. J is TRBJ2-5 and V is TRBV6-1; D is uncertain. Sequences were obtained from PBMCs. The receptor was isolated from a female donor with HTLV-1-associated myelopathy (HAM/TSP). Here the CDR3 DNA reads TGTGCCAGCGAACTTAATTGGGCCCAGTACTTC. The encoded protein is CASELNWAQYF.